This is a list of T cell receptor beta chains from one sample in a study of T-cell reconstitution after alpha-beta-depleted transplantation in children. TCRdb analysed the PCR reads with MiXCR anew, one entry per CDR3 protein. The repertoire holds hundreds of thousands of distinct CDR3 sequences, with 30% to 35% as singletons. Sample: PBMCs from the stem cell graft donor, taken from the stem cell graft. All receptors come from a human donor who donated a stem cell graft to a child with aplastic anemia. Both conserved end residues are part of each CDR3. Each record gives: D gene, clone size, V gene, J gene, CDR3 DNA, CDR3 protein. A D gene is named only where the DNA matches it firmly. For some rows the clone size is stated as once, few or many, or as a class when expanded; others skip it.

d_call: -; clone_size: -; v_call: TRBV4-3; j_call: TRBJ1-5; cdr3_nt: TGCGCCAGCAGCCAAGTAAGGGGTAGCAATCAGCCCCAGCATTTT; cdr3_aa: CASSQVRGSNQPQHF
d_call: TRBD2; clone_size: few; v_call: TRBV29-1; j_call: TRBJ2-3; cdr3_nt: TGCAGCGTTGGTATGGGCGGGAGGGACGATACGCAGTATTTT; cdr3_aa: CSVGMGGRDDTQYF
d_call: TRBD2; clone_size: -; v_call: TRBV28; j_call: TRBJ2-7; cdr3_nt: TGTGCCACCACAGACGGGAGGCCTCCCTACGAGCAGTACTTC; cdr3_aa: CATTDGRPPYEQYF
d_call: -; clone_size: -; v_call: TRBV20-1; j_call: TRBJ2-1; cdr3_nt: TGCAGTGCTTCCGCAAGGGGGGAGACAGTGATCGAGCAGTTCTTC; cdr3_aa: CSASARGETVIEQFF
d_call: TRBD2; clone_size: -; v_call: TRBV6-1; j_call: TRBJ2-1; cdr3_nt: TGTGCCAGCACCTATTTAACCGGGACTAGGGGAGGGAGTGAGCAGTTCTTC; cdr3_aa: CASTYLTGTRGGSEQFF
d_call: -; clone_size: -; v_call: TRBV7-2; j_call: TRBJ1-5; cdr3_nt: TGTGCCAGCAGCGGGGGAGGGCCCCAGCATTTT; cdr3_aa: CASSGGGPQHF
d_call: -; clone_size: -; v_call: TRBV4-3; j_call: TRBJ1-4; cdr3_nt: TGCGCCAGCAGCCAAGATCGAGTCAGGGTCTCAACTAATGAAAAACTGTTTTTT; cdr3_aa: CASSQDRVRVSTNEKLFF
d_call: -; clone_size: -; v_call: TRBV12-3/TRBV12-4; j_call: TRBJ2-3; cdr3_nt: TGTGCCAGCAGTCTCCGATTAGGCACAGATACGCAGTATTTT; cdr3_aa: CASSLRLGTDTQYF
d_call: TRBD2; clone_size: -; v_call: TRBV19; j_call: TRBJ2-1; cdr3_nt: TGTGCCAGTAGTATACTATTAGCGGGGGGCAATGAGCAGTTCTTC; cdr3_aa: CASSILLAGGNEQFF
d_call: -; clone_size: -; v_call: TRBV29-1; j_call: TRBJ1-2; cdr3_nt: TGCAGCGCCGACCCGACAGGCAAGAACTATGGCTTCACCTTC; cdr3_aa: CSADPTGKNYGFTF
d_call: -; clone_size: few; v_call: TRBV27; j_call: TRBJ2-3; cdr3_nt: TGTGCCAGCAGTTTATCCGAAGGGGGTTGGGATACGCAGTATTTT; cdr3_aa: CASSLSEGGWDTQYF
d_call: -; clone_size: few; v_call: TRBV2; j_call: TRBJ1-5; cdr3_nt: TGTGCCAGCAGGGAGGGACCGACCAATCAGCCCCAGCATTTT; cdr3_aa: CASREGPTNQPQHF
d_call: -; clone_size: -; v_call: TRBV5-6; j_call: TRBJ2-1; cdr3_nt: TGTGCCAGCAGCCGGTTAAACCGGGTCTCTCCTTGGATCGCTCTAAACAATGAGCAGTTCTTC; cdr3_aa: CASSRLNRVSPWIALNNEQFF
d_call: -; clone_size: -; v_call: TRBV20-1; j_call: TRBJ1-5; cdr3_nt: TGCAGTGCTGGAAAGACAGACGGTTGGAGCAATCAGCCCCAGCATTTT; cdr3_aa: CSAGKTDGWSNQPQHF
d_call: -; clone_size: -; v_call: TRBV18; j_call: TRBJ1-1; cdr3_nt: TGTGCCAGCTCACTTTCAGGGGTCCCGAACACTGAAGCTTTCTTT; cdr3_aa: CASSLSGVPNTEAFF
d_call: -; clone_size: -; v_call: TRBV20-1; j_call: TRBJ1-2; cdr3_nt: TGCAGTGCTAGATCAACCACGGATGCCTATGGCTACACCTTC; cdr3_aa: CSARSTTDAYGYTF
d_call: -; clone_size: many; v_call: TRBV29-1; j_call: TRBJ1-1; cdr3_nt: TGCAGCGTTCAACACCTCATGAACACTGAAGCTTTCTTT; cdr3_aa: CSVQHLMNTEAFF
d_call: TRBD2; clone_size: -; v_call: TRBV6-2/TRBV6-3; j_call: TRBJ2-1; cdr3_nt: TGTGCCAGCAGCCCACTCGGACTAGCCGCCAATGAGCAGTTCTTC; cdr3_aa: CASSPLGLAANEQFF
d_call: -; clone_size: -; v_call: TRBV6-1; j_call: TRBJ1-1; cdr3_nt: TGTGCCAGCAGAGCCGCCTGGAGTACTGAAGCTTTCTTT; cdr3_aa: CASRAAWSTEAFF
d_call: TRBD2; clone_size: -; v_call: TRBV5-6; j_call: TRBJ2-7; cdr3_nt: TGTGCCAGCAGCCCCGGCCGACTAGCGGGGAACTACGAGCAGTACTTC; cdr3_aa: CASSPGRLAGNYEQYF
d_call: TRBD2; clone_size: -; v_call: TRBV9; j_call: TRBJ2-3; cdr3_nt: TGTGCCAGCAGCGTCGTACTAGCGGGAGGAACGCAGTATTTT; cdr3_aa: CASSVVLAGGTQYF
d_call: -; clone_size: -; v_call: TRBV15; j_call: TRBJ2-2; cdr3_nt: TGTGCCACCGGGTACACAATGAACACCGGGGAGCTGTTTTTT; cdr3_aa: CATGYTMNTGELFF
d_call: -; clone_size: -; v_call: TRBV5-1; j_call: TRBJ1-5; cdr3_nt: TGCGCCAGCAGCTTGTCGGGGACCCAGCATTTT; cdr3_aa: CASSLSGTQHF
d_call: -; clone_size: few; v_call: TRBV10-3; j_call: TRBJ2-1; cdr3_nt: TGTGCCACATACAGGGACAATGAGCAGTTCTTC; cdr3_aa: CATYRDNEQFF
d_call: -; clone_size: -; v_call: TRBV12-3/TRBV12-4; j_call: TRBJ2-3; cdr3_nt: TGTGCCAGCAGGGGCGGGACAGCCTCCGATACGCAGTATTTT; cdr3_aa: CASRGGTASDTQYF
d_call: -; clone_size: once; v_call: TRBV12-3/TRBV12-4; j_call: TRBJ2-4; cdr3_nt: TGTGCCAGCAGCAAAAATACAGGGATAACCAAAAACATTCAGTACTTC; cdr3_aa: CASSKNTGITKNIQYF
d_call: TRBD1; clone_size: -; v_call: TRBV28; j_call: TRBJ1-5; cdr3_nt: TGTGCCAGCAGGAACAGGGGTTCAGGGCATCAGCCCCAGCATTTT; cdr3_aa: CASRNRGSGHQPQHF
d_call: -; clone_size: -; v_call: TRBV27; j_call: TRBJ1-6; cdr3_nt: TGTGCCAGCAGTACAGGGTATCGGTCACCCCTCCACTTT; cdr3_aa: CASSTGYRSPLHF
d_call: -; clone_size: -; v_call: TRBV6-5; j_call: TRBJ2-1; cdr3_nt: TGTGCCAGCAGTTATCCAGCCGGGAGCTCTGGAAATGAGCAGTTCTTC; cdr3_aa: CASSYPAGSSGNEQFF
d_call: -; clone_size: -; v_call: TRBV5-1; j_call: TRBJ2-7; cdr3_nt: TGCGCCAGCAGCTTAGGAGGGGAACTCCACGAGCAGTACTTC; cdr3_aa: CASSLGGELHEQYF
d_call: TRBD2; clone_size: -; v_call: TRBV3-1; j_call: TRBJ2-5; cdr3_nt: TGTGCCAGCAGCCAGCTGGGACTAGCGGGAGTCCAAGAGACCCAGTACTTC; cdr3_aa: CASSQLGLAGVQETQYF
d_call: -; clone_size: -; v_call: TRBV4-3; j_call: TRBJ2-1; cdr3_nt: TGCGCCAGCAGCGCCCGACTAGTAATAGCTGAGCAGTTCTTC; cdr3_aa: CASSARLVIAEQFF
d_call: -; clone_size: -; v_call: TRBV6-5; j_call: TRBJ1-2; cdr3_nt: TGTGCCAGCAGTTACTCCCCCAGGGGAGTGGGGTATGGCTACACCTTC; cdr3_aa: CASSYSPRGVGYGYTF
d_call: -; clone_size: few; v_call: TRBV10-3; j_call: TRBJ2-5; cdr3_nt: TGTGCCATCAGTGAGTGGGGACCCCCGGGAGAGACCCAGTACTTC; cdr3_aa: CAISEWGPPGETQYF
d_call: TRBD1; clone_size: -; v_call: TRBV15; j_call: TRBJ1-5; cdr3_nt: TGTGCCACACAGGGGGAGGATCAGCCCCAGCATTTT; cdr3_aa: CATQGEDQPQHF
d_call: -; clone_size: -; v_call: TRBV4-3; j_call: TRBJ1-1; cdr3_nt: TGCGCCAGCAGCCAAGATTGGTCGGCTGAAGCTTTCTTT; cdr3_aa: CASSQDWSAEAFF